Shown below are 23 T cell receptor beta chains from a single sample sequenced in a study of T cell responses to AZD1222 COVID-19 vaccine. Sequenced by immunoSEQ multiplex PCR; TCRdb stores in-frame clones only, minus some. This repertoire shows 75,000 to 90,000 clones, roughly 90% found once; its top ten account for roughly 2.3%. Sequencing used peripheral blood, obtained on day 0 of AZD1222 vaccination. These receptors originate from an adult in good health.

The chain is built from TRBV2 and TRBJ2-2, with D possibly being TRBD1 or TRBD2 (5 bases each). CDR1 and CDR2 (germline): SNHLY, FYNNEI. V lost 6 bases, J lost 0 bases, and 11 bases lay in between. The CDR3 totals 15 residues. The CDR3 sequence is CASSWDASNTGELFF. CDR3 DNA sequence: TGTGCCAGCAGCTGGGACGCCTCGAACACCGGGGAGCTGTTTTTT.

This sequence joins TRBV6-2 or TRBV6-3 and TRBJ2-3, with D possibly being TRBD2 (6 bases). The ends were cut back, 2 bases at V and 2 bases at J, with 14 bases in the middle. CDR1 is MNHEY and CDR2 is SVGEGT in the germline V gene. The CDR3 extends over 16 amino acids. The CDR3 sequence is CASSYRSRGSTDTQYF. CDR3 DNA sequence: TGTGCCAGCAGTTACCGGTCGCGGGGTTCCACAGATACGCAGTATTTT.

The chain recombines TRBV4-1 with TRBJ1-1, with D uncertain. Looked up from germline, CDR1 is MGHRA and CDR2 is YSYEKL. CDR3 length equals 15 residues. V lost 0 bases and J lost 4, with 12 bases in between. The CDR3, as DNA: TGCGCCAGCAGCCAAGAGTGGGGTCGTGGCACTGAAGCTTTCTTT. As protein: CASSQEWGRGTEAFF.

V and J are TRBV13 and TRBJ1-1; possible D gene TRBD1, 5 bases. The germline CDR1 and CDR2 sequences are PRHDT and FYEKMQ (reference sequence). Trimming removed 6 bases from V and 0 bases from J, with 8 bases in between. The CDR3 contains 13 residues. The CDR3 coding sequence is TGTGCCAGCAGAGGGGCCATGAACACTGAAGCTTTCTTT. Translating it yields CASRGAMNTEAFF.

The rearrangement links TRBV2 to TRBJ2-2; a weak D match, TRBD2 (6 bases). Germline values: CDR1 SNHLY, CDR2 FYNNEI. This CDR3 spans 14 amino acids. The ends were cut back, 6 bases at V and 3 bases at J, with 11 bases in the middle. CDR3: CASSSGDHTGELFF. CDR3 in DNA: TGTGCCAGCAGCTCGGGGGACCACACCGGGGAGCTGTTTTTT.

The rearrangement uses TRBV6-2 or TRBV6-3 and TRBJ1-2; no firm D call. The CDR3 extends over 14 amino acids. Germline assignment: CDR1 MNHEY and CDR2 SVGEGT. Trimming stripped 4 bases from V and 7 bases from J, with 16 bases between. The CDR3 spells CASSLRSGALGYTF. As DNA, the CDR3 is TGTGCCAGCAGTTTACGGTCGGGTGCTCTTGGCTACACCTTC.

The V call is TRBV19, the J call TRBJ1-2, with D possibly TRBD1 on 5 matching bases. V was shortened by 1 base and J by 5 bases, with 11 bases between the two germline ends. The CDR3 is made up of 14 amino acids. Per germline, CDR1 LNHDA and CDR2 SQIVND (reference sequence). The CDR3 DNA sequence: TGTGCCAGTAGTATAGTAGGGACGGCTTATGGCTACACCTTC. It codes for CASSIVGTAYGYTF. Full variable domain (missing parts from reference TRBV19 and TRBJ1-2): DGGITQSPKYLFRKEGQNVTLSCEQNLNHDAMYWYRQDPGQGLRLIYYSQIVNDFQKGDIAEGYSVSREKKESFPLTVTSAQKNPTAFYLCASSIVGTAYGYTFGSGTRLTVV.

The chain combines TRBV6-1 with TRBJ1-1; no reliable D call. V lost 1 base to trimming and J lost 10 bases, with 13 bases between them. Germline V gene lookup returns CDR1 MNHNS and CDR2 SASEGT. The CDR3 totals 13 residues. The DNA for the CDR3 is TGTGCCAGCAGTGAAGGGCCACTACTCAGAGCTTTCTTT. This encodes CASSEGPLLRAFF.

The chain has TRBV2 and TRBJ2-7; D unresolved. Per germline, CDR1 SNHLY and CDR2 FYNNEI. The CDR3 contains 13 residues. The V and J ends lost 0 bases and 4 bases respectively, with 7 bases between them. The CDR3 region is CASSEAPSYEQYF. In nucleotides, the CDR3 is TGTGCCAGCAGTGAAGCGCCGAGTTACGAGCAGTACTTC.

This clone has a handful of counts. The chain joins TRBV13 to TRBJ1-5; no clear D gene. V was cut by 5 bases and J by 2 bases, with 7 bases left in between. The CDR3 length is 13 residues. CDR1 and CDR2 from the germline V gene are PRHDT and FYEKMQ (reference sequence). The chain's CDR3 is CASSQSRNQPQHF. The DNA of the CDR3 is TGTGCCAGCAGCCAAAGTCGCAATCAGCCCCAGCATTTT.

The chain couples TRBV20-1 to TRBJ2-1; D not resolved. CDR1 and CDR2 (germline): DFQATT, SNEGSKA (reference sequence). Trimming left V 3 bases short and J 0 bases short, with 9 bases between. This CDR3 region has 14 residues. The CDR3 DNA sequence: TGCAGTGCTAGTCGGGCCCCCTCCTACAATGAGCAGTTCTTC. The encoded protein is CSASRAPSYNEQFF.

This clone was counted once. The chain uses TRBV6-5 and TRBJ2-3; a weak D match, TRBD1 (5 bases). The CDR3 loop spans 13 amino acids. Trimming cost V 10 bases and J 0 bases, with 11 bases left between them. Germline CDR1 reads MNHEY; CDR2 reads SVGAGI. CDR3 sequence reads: CATSRASTDTQYF. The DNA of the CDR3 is TGTGCCACCAGCAGGGCTAGCACAGATACGCAGTATTTT.

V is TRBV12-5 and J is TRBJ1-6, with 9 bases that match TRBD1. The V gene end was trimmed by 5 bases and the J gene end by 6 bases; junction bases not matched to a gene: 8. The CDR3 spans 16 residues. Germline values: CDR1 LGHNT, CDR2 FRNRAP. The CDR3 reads CASGTPGTGTNSPLHF. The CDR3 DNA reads TGTGCTAGTGGTACTCCCGGGACAGGGACTAATTCACCCCTCCACTTT.

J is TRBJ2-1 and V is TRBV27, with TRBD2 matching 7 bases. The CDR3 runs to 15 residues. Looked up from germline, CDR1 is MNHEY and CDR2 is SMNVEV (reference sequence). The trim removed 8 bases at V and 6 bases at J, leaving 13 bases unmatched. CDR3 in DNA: TGTGCCAGCTTCCCGTACGGGGGGTTTGCCAATGAGCAGTTCTTC. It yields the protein CASFPYGGFANEQFF.

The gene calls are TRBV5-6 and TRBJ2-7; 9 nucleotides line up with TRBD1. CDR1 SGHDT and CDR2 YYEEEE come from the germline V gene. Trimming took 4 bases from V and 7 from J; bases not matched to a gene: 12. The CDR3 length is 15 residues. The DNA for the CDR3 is TGTGCCAGCAGCCCCTACCGGGACAGGGTGTGGGAGCAGTACTTC. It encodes CASSPYRDRVWEQYF.

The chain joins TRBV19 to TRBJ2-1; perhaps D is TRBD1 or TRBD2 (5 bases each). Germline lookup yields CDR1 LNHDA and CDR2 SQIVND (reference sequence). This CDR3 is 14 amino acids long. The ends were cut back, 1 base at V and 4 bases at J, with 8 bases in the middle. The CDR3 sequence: CASSIGGTYNEQFF. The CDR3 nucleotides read TGTGCCAGTAGTATAGGGGGGACGTACAATGAGCAGTTCTTC.

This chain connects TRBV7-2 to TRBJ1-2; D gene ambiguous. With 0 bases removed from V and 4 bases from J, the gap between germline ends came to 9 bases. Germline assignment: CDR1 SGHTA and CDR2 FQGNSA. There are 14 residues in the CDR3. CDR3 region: CASSLAATGYGYTF. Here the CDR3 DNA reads TGTGCCAGCAGCTTAGCTGCGACGGGCTATGGCTACACCTTC.

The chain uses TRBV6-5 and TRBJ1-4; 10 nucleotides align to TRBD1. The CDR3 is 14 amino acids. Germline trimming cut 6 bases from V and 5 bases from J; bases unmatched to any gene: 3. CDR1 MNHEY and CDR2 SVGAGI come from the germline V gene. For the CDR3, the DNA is TGTGCCAGCAGCCCGGGACAGGGGAATGAAAAACTGTTTTTT. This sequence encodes CASSPGQGNEKLFF.

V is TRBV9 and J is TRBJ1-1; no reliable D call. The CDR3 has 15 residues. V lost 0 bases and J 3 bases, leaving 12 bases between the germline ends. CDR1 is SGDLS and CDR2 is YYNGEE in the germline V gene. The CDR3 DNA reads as TGTGCCAGCAGCGTAGGGGTTCTAATGGACACTGAAGCTTTCTTT. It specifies CASSVGVLMDTEAFF.

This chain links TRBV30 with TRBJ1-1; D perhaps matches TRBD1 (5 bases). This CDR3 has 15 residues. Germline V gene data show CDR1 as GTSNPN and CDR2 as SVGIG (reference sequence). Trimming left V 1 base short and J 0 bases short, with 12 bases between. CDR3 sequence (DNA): TGTGCCTGGAGTGGGATACAGGAGATGAACACTGAAGCTTTCTTT. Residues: CAWSGIQEMNTEAFF.

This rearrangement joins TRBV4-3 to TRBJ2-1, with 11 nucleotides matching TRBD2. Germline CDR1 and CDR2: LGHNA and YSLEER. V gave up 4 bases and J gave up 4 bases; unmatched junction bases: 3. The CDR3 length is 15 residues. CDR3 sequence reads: CASSRGTSGYNEQFF. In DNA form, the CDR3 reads TGCGCCAGCAGCCGAGGGACTAGCGGATACAATGAGCAGTTCTTC.

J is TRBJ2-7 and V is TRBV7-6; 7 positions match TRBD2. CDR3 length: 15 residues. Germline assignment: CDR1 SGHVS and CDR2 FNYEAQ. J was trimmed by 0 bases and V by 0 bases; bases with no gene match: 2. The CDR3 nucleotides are TGTGCCAGCAGCTTAGCGGCTAGCGGCTCCTACGAGCAGTACTTC. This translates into CASSLAASGSYEQYF.

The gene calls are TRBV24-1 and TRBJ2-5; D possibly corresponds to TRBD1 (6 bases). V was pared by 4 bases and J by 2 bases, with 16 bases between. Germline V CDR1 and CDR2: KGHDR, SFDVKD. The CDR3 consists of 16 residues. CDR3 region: CATSDGSRTAQETQYF. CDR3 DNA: TGTGCCACCAGTGACGGAAGTAGGACAGCTCAAGAGACCCAGTACTTC.